This TCR beta chain was sequenced in a study of blood T cell repertoires in COVID-19. Study-level information: PBMCs, B-cell-depleted T cells, or T cells provided the cDNA or gDNA that made up the material.

Assay used: immunoSEQ multiplex PCR; TCRdb lists only in-frame clones, some missing. The sample lists 150,000 or so clones; approximately 86% were seen once. There are 15 residues in the CDR3. The V gene end was trimmed by 2 bases and the J gene end by 1 base; junction bases not matched to a gene: 2. Germline V gene sequence: CDR1 SGDLS, CDR2 YYNGEE. Sequencing was performed on peripheral blood. This chain connects TRBV9 to TRBJ2-5; TRBD2 matches 10 bases. The TCR comes from a man younger than 35 with acute or convalescent COVID-19. Written as DNA, the CDR3 is TGTGCCAGCAGCGTTAGCGGGGGGATCCAAGAGACCCAGTACTTC. Translating it yields CASSVSGGIQETQYF.